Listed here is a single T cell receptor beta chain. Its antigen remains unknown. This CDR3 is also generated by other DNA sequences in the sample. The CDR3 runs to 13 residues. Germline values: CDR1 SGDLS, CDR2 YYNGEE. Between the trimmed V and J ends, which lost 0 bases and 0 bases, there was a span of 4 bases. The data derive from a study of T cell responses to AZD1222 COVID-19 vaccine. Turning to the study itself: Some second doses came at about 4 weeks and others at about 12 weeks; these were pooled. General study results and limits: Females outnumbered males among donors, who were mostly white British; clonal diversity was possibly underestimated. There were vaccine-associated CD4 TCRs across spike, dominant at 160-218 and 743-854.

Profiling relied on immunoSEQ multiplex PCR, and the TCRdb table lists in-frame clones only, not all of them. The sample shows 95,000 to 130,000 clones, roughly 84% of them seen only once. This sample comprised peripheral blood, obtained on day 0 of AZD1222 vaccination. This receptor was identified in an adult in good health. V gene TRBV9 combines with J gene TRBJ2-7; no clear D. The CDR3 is CASSVGGSYEQYF. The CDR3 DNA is TGTGCCAGCAGCGTAGGAGGCTCCTACGAGCAGTACTTC. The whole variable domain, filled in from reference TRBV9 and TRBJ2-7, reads DSGVTQTPKHLITATGQRVTLRCSPRSGDLSVYWYQQSLDQGLQFLIQYYNGEERAKGNILERFSAQQFPDLHSELNLSSLELGDSALYFCASSVGGSYEQYFGPGTRLTVT.